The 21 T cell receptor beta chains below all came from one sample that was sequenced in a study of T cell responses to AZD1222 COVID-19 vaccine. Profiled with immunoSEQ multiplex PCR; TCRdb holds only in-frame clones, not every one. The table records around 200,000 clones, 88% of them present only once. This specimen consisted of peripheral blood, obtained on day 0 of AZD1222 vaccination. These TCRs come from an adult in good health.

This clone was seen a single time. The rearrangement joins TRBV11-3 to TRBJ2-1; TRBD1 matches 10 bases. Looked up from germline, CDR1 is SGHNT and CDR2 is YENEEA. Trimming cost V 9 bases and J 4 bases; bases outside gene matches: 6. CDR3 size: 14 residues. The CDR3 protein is CASSGQGGYNEQFF. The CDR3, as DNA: TGTGCCAGTAGCGGACAGGGGGGGTACAATGAGCAGTTCTTC.

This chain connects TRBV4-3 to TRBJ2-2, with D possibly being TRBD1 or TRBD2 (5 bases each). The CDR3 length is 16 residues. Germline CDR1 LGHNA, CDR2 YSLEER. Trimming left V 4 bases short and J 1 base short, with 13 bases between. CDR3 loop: CASSPAPGRNTGELFF. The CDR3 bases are TGCGCCAGCAGCCCTGCGCCAGGGAGGAACACCGGGGAGCTGTTTTTT.

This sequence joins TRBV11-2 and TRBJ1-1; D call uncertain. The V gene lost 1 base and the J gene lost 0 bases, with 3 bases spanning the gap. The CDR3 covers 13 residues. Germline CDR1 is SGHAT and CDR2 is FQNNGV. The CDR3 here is CASSLGLNTEAFF. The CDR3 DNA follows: TGTGCCAGCAGCTTAGGCCTGAACACTGAAGCTTTCTTT.

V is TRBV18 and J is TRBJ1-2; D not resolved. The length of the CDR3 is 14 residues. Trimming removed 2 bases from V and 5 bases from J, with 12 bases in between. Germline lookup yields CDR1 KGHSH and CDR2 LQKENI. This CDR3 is CASSPSASGYGYTF. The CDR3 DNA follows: TGTGCCAGCTCACCAAGCGCCTCGGGGTATGGCTACACCTTC.

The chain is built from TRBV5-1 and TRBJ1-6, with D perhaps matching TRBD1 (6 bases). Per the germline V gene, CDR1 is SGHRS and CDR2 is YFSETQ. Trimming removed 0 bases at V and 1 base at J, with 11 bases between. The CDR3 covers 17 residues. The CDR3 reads CASSLDQGSSYNSPLHF. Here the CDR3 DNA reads TGCGCCAGCAGCTTGGACCAGGGGAGTTCCTATAATTCACCCCTCCACTTT.

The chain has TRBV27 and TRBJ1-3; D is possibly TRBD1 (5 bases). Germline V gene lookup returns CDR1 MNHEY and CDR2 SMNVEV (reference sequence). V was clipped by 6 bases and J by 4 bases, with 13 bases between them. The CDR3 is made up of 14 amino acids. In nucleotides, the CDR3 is TGTGCCAGCAGCCGCCCAGGGCCCGGAAACACCATATATTTT. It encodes CASSRPGPGNTIYF.

CDR3 in amino acids: CASSQELLAGFETQYF. DNA of the CDR3: TGTGCCAGCAGCCAAGAACTACTAGCGGGGTTTGAGACCCAGTACTTC. This rearrangement joins TRBV3-1 (or the pseudogene TRBV3-2) to TRBJ2-5, with 10 positions matching TRBD2. CDR3 size: 16 residues. V was clipped by 0 bases and J by 5 bases; unmatched bases: 6. The germline gives CDR1 LGHDT, CDR2 YNNKEL (reference sequence).

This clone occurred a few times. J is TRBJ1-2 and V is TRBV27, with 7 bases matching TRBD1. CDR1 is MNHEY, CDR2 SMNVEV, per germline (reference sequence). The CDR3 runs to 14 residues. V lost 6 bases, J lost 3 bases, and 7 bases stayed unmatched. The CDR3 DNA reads TGTGCCAGCAGCCAGTCAGGGGGTTACTATGGCTACACCTTC. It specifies CASSQSGGYYGYTF.

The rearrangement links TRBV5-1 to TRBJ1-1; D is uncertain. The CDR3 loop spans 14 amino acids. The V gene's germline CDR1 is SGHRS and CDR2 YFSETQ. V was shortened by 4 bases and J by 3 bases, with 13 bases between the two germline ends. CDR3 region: CASSASPGDTEAFF. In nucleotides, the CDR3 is TGCGCCAGCAGCGCGTCTCCCGGGGACACTGAAGCTTTCTTT.

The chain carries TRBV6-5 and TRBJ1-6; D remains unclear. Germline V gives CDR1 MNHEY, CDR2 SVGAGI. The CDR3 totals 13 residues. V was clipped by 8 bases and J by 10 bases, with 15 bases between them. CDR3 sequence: CASGVLIRSPLHF. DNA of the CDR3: TGTGCCAGCGGGGTCCTGATACGGTCACCCCTCCACTTT.

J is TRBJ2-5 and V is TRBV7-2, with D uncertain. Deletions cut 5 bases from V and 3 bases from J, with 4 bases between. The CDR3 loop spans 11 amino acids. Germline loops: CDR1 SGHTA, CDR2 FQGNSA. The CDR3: CASSMKETQYF. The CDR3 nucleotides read TGTGCCAGCAGCATGAAAGAGACCCAGTACTTC.

The CDR3 region is CATQGSRYNEQFF. CDR3 nucleotides: TGTGCCACACAGGGGAGTAGATACAATGAGCAGTTCTTC. This chain connects TRBV24-1 to TRBJ2-1; TRBD1 matches at 7 bases. The CDR3 spans 13 residues. Germline CDR1 reads KGHDR; CDR2 reads SFDVKD. The V segment lost 10 bases and the J segment 4 bases; nucleotides outside the gene matches: 6.

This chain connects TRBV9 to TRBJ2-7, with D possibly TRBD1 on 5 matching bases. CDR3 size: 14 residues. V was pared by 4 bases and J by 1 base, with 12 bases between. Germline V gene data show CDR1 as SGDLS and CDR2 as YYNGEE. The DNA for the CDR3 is TGTGCCAGCAGCACAGGTTTGGCGTCCTACGAGCAGTACTTC. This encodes CASSTGLASYEQYF.

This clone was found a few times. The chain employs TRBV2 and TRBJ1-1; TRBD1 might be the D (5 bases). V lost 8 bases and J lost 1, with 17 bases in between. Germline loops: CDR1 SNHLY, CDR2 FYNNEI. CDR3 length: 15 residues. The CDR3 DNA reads TGTGCCAGCGGCCTAGGGACTGCCGGGAACACTGAAGCTTTCTTT. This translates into CASGLGTAGNTEAFF. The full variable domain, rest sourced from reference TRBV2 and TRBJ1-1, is EPEVTQTPSHQVTQMGQEVILRCVPISNHLYFYWYRQILGQKVEFLVSFYNNEISEKSEIFDDQFSVERPDGSNFTLKIRSTKLEDSAMYFCASGLGTAGNTEAFFGQGTRLTVV.

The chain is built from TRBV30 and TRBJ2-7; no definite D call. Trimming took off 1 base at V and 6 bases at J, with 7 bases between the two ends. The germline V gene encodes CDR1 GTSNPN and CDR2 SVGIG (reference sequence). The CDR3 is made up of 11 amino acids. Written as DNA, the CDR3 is TGTGCCTGGAGTGCCACCCCCGAGCAGTACTTC. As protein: CAWSATPEQYF.

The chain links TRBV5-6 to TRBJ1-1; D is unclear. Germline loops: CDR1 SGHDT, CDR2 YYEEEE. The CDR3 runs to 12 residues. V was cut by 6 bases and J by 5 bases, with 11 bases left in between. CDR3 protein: CASKRVETEAFF. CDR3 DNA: TGTGCCAGCAAAAGGGTCGAAACTGAAGCTTTCTTT.

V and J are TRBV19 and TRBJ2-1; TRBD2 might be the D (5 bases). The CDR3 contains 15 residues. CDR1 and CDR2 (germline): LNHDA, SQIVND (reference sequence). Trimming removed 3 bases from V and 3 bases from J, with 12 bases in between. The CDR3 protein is CASSILGSVYNEQFF. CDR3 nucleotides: TGTGCCAGTAGTATCCTGGGGAGTGTCTACAATGAGCAGTTCTTC.

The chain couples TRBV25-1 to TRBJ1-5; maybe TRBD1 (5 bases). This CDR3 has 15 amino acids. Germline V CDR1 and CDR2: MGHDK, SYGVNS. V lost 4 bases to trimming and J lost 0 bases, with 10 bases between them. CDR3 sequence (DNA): TGTGCCAGCAGTGTCGGGGGGGTTAGCAATCAGCCCCAGCATTTT. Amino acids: CASSVGGVSNQPQHF.

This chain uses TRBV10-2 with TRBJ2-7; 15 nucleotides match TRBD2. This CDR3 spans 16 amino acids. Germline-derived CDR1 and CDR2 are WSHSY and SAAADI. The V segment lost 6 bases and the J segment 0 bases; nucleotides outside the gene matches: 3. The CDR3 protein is CASRGLAGGSSYEQYF. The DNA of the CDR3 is TGCGCCAGCAGAGGACTAGCGGGAGGGAGCTCCTACGAGCAGTACTTC.

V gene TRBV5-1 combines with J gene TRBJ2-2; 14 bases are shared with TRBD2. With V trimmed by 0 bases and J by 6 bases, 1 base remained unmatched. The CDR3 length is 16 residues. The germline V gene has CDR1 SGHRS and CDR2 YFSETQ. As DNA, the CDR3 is TGCGCCAGCAGCTTGGCGACTAGCGGGAGGGCCGGGGAGCTGTTTTTT. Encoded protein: CASSLATSGRAGELFF.

CDR3 sequence: CASSLDSNQPQHF. The CDR3 region has the DNA TGTGCCAGCAGTTTGGATAGCAATCAGCCCCAGCATTTT. The gene calls are TRBV27 and TRBJ1-5; no reliable D call. The V gene lost 3 bases and the J gene lost 0 bases, with 3 bases spanning the gap. This CDR3 region has 13 residues. Germline CDR1 MNHEY, CDR2 SMNVEV (reference sequence).